What follows are 4 T cell receptor beta chains derived from one specimen sequenced in a study of somatic mutations in cytotoxic T cells in rheumatoid arthritis. Measured with immunoSEQ multiplex PCR; TCRdb has only the in-frame clones, and not every one. The sample comprises 13,000 or so clones, 82% of which are singletons, and 29% rests with the top ten. Sequences were obtained from CD8+ T cells sorted from blood. These TCRs come from an adult with rheumatoid arthritis.

The chain combines TRBV5-1 with TRBJ2-2, with 15 bases fitting TRBD2. The CDR3 runs 17 residues. With V trimmed by 4 bases and J by 3 bases, 4 bases remained unmatched. The germline gives CDR1 SGHRS, CDR2 YFSETQ. CDR3 loop: CASSIGLAGGDTGELFF. CDR3 coding DNA: TGCGCCAGCAGCATCGGACTAGCGGGGGGGGACACCGGGGAGCTGTTTTTT. The full variable domain, in which reference TRBV5-1 and TRBJ2-2 provide the parts outside the CDR3, is KAGVTQTPRYLIKTRGQQVTLSCSPISGHRSVSWYQQTPGQGLQFLFEYFSETQRNKGNFPGRFSGRQFSNSRSEMNVSTLELGDSALYLCASSIGLAGGDTGELFFGEGSRLTVL.

The chain is built from TRBV9 and TRBJ2-7; D might be TRBD2 (6 bases). The germline CDR1 and CDR2 sequences are SGDLS and YYNGEE. Between the trimmed V and J ends, which lost 0 bases and 1 base, there was a span of 8 bases. The CDR3 covers 14 residues. In DNA, the CDR3 is TGTGCCAGCAGCGTAGGGGCGGGATCCTACGAGCAGTACTTC. The encoded protein is CASSVGAGSYEQYF.

The rearrangement uses TRBV7-9 and TRBJ2-1; 9 bases agree with TRBD1. The CDR3 consists of 13 residues. After removal of 5 bases from V and 9 bases from J, the junction contained 5 bases not matched to a gene. Germline V CDR1 and CDR2: SEHNR, FQNEAQ (reference sequence). CDR3 sequence reads: CASSPGTGIEQFF. In DNA, the CDR3 is TGTGCCAGCAGCCCCGGGACAGGGATTGAGCAGTTCTTC. Based on the CDR3 plus reference TRBV7-9 and TRBJ2-1, the full variable domain is DTGVSQNPRHKITKRGQNVTFRCDPISEHNRLYWYRQTLGQGPEFLTYFQNEAQLEKSRLLSDRFSAERPKGSFSTLEIQRTEQGDSAMYLCASSPGTGIEQFFGPGTRLTVL.

Relative to its sample, this clone is medium-sized (0.01 to 0.1%). The DNA for the CDR3 is TGTGCCAGCTCACGGGGGCGTGGGAAGAATGAAGCTTTCTTT. Translating gives CASSRGRGKNEAFF. The chain has TRBV18 and TRBJ1-1; tentative D call: TRBD1 (6 bases). The germline V and J ends were trimmed by 4 bases and 7 bases, with 16 bases remaining between them. The CDR3 spans 14 residues. The germline V gene has CDR1 KGHSH and CDR2 LQKENI.